Listed below are T cell receptor beta chains from one sample, sequenced in a study of T-cell reconstitution after alpha-beta-depleted transplantation in children. TCRdb passed the PCR reads through MiXCR, listing each CDR3 protein once. The sample has 81,000 or so distinct CDR3 sequences; 15% to 18% are singletons. Sample: PBMCs, mostly from graft donor cells, taken 180 days after TCRalphabeta/CD19-depleted stem cell transplant. The source is a male patient between 2 and 15 years old who had a stem cell transplant for acute lymphoblastic leukemia, so the T cells may come from the graft donor. CDR3s include the opening cysteine and the closing phenylalanine or tryptophan. Each record gives: D gene, V gene, clone size, J gene, CDR3 protein, CDR3 DNA. A D gene is named only where the DNA matches it firmly. Clone size is given for some rows only: seen once, a few or many times, or a class if the clone is expanded.

>-|TRBV7-9|-|TRBJ1-2
CASSSGGQGWGYTF
TGTGCCAGCAGCTCCGGGGGGCAGGGCTGGGGCTACACCTTC
>TRBD1|TRBV7-6|few|TRBJ2-3
CASSTGQDFTDTQYF
TGTGCCAGCAGCACCGGACAGGACTTCACAGATACGCAGTATTTT
>TRBD2|TRBV29-1|few|TRBJ2-1
CSVDYVGLDSYNEQFF
TGCAGCGTTGACTACGTCGGACTAGATTCCTACAATGAGCAGTTCTTC
>-|TRBV4-2|many|TRBJ1-2
CASSPDGPYGYTF
TGTGCCAGCAGCCCCGATGGGCCTTATGGCTACACCTTC
>-|TRBV3-1|-|TRBJ2-1
CASSHTAGALYNEQFF
TGTGCCAGCAGCCACACCGCGGGGGCATTATACAATGAGCAGTTCTTC
>-|TRBV20-1|-|TRBJ2-4
CSAHSAPIDKNIQYF
TGCAGTGCTCACTCGGCCCCGATTGACAAAAACATTCAGTACTTC
>TRBD2|TRBV12-3/TRBV12-4|few|TRBJ2-3
CASSLLAGERDTQYF
TGTGCCAGCAGTTTACTAGCGGGGGAGCGGGATACGCAGTATTTT
>-|TRBV25-1|few|TRBJ2-3
CASSERRFTDTQYF
TGTGCCAGCAGTGAGCGCAGGTTCACAGATACGCAGTATTTT
>-|TRBV11-2|-|TRBJ2-4
CASSSIRGLAKNIQYF
TGTGCCAGCAGCTCCATCCGGGGGTTGGCCAAAAACATTCAGTACTTC
>-|TRBV6-2/TRBV6-3|few|TRBJ2-1
CASSRDPYYPNEQFF
TGTGCCAGCAGTAGAGACCCATACTATCCCAATGAGCAGTTCTTC
>TRBD1|TRBV5-5|-|TRBJ1-2
CASSFSQTQGLYGYTF
TGTGCCAGCAGCTTTTCCCAAACACAGGGGCTCTATGGCTACACCTTC
>TRBD1|TRBV29-1|many|TRBJ2-5
CSVGEGGQQETQYF
TGCAGCGTTGGAGAAGGGGGCCAACAAGAGACCCAGTACTTC
>-|TRBV28|-|TRBJ1-1
CASRRRTEAFF
TGTGCCAGCAGGCGGAGGACTGAAGCTTTCTTT
>-|TRBV2|-|TRBJ1-6
CASRPLQGSPLHF
TGTGCCAGTAGACCCCTCCAAGGTTCACCCCTCCACTTT
>TRBD2|TRBV6-2/TRBV6-3|-|TRBJ2-7
CASRRGLDFYEQYF
TGTGCCAGCAGAAGGGGACTAGATTTCTACGAGCAGTACTTC
>TRBD1|TRBV12-3/TRBV12-4|-|TRBJ2-7
CASRRDSSYEQYF
TGTGCCAGCAGGAGGGACAGTTCCTACGAGCAGTACTTC
>TRBD1|TRBV11-2|-|TRBJ2-7
CASSFLVRGYEQYF
TGTGCCAGCAGCTTCTTGGTCAGGGGGTACGAGCAGTACTTC
>-|TRBV12-3/TRBV12-4|few|TRBJ2-1
CASSPGLSFGEQFF
TGTGCCAGCAGTCCGGGACTCTCCTTTGGTGAGCAGTTCTTC
>-|TRBV18|few|TRBJ1-1
CASSPHPQQNTEAFF
TGTGCCAGCTCACCCCATCCACAGCAGAACACTGAAGCTTTCTTT
>-|TRBV24-1|few|TRBJ2-5
CATSDSQGGETQYF
TGTGCCACCAGTGATTCTCAGGGCGGGGAGACCCAGTACTTC
>-|TRBV10-3|few|TRBJ1-2
CAITAPDAGYTF
TGTGCCATCACTGCGCCCGACGCTGGCTACACCTTC
>-|TRBV27|few|TRBJ1-2
CASSPYPGQQANYGYTF
TGTGCCAGCAGTCCGTACCCTGGACAGCAAGCTAACTATGGCTACACCTTC
>-|TRBV4-3|few|TRBJ2-3
CASSQDPSGLGSSTDTQYF
TGCGCCAGCAGCCAAGATCCCAGCGGTCTTGGTTCTAGCACAGATACGCAGTATTTT
>TRBD2|TRBV7-6|-|TRBJ2-7
CASSLGKRGPYEQYF
TGTGCCAGCAGCTTAGGGAAGCGGGGACCTTACGAGCAGTACTTC
>-|TRBV6-2/TRBV6-3|many|TRBJ1-2
CASSYGGGYTF
TGTGCCAGCAGTTACGGGGGTGGCTACACCTTC
>TRBD2|TRBV7-8|many|TRBJ2-1
CASRPTGTSGYNEQFF
TGTGCCAGCAGACCGACCGGGACTAGCGGATACAATGAGCAGTTCTTC
>-|TRBV4-3|-|TRBJ2-2
CASSQDRADNTGELFF
TGCGCCAGCAGCCAAGATAGGGCAGACAACACCGGGGAGCTGTTTTTT
>TRBD1|TRBV7-9|-|TRBJ2-7
CASTSDRVSNEQYF
TGTGCCAGCACTTCAGACAGGGTCTCTAACGAGCAGTACTTC
>TRBD2|TRBV27|-|TRBJ2-3
CASSFTSGRTQYF
TGTGCCAGCAGTTTCACTAGCGGGAGAACGCAGTATTTT
>-|TRBV27|few|TRBJ1-5
CASSPLGTRGQPQHF
TGTGCCAGCAGCCCCCTCGGGACAAGGGGCCAGCCCCAGCATTTT
>-|TRBV20-1|few|TRBJ1-4
CSAKRANEKLFF
TGCAGTGCTAAGAGAGCTAATGAAAAACTGTTTTTT
>TRBD1|TRBV2|few|TRBJ2-5
CASSEALLPDRGETQYF
TGTGCCAGCAGTGAAGCGCTTCTCCCGGACAGGGGGGAGACCCAGTACTTC
>TRBD1|TRBV5-1|-|TRBJ2-5
CASSLPGQQETQYF
TGCGCCAGCAGCTTGCCGGGACAGCAAGAGACCCAGTACTTC
>-|TRBV5-1|few|TRBJ1-4
CASSSGFSSEKLFF
TGCGCCAGCAGCTCAGGGTTTTCGAGTGAAAAACTGTTTTTT
>-|TRBV20-1|many|TRBJ1-1
CSARGGGFGANTEAFF
TGCAGTGCTAGAGGAGGAGGATTCGGGGCTAACACTGAAGCTTTCTTT
>-|TRBV20-1|many|TRBJ2-1
CSASGHHRMDEQFF
TGCAGTGCTAGCGGACACCACCGAATGGATGAGCAGTTCTTC
>-|TRBV2|few|TRBJ2-3
CASTMTKFVDTQYF
TGTGCCAGCACGATGACCAAGTTTGTGGATACGCAGTATTTT
>-|TRBV7-2|few|TRBJ2-7
CASSLFGQILSYEQYF
TGTGCCAGCAGCTTATTCGGTCAGATTCTCTCCTACGAGCAGTACTTC
>-|TRBV7-8|-|TRBJ2-2
CASSLGITGLTNTGELFF
TGTGCCAGCAGCTTAGGGATCACAGGTCTGACTAACACCGGGGAGCTGTTTTTT
>TRBD1|TRBV4-1|few|TRBJ2-5
CASSQLSTGGGETQYF
TGCGCCAGCAGCCAGCTCTCAACAGGGGGCGGAGAGACCCAGTACTTC
>-|TRBV6-6|many|TRBJ1-5
CASTTYSNQPQHF
TGTGCCAGCACGACGTATAGCAATCAGCCCCAGCATTTT
>TRBD1|TRBV11-1|many|TRBJ2-7
CASSINRDSSYEQYF
TGTGCCAGCAGCATAAACCGGGACAGCTCCTACGAGCAGTACTTC
>-|TRBV4-3|many|TRBJ1-1
CASSPQDRDTEAFF
TGCGCCAGCAGCCCCCAAGACAGAGACACTGAAGCTTTCTTT
>-|TRBV10-3|few|TRBJ1-5
CAISESKRDGQPQHF
TGTGCCATCAGTGAGTCGAAAAGGGACGGTCAGCCCCAGCATTTT
>TRBD2|TRBV29-1|few|TRBJ2-1
CSVEGLAGGFSYNEQFF
TGCAGCGTTGAAGGCCTAGCGGGGGGGTTCTCCTACAATGAGCAGTTCTTC
>-|TRBV5-5|many|TRBJ2-1
CASSSVLVDPIRSQQFF
TGTGCCAGCAGCTCGGTCCTCGTAGATCCCATTAGAAGTCAGCAGTTCTTC
>TRBD2|TRBV29-1|-|TRBJ2-1
CSVDAGVYNEQFF
TGCAGCGTTGACGCGGGGGTGTACAATGAGCAGTTCTTC
>TRBD1|TRBV4-1|few|TRBJ2-1
CASSQTGTGGPNEQFF
TGCGCCAGCAGCCAGACCGGGACAGGGGGCCCCAATGAGCAGTTCTTC